Following are 32 T cell receptor beta chains from one sample sequenced in a study of shared clonotypes between healthy human individuals. This table comes from immunoSEQ multiplex PCR, and its TCRdb copy is limited to in-frame clones, with some not included. The repertoire includes around 600,000 clones, approximately 97% of them detected once, and around 0.058% sits in the top ten. Sequences were obtained from naive CD4+ T cells sorted from blood. Subset reported: CD45RA+ positively selected. The source of these receptors is a woman younger than 45 in good health.

This chain links TRBV7-3 with TRBJ2-5; 10 bases map to TRBD1. The germline CDR1 and CDR2 sequences are SGHTA and FQGTGA. CDR3 size: 16 residues. J lost 2 bases, V lost 0 bases, and 3 bases had no gene match. This CDR3 is CASSLTGQGIQETQYF. CDR3 in DNA: TGTGCCAGCAGCTTAACGGGACAGGGGATTCAAGAGACCCAGTACTTC.

The chain carries TRBV4-1 and TRBJ2-7; tentatively, D is TRBD1 or TRBD2 (5 bases each). The V end lost 4 bases, the J end lost 2 bases, and 21 bases lay between the germline ends. The CDR3 totals 17 residues. Germline-derived CDR1 and CDR2 are MGHRA and YSYEKL. The CDR3 bases are TGCGCCAGCAGCCTCGCCCCAGGGCGAGGGAAAGCCTACGAGCAGTACTTC. Its translation: CASSLAPGRGKAYEQYF.

The rearrangement uses TRBV30 and TRBJ2-1; 7 nucleotides agree with TRBD2. V shed 1 base and J 9 bases; nucleotides not matched to a gene: 12. The CDR3 contains 15 residues. CDR1 and CDR2 from the germline V gene are GTSNPN and SVGIG (reference sequence). CDR3 sequence: CAWSGSGERQIEQFF. DNA of the CDR3: TGTGCCTGGAGTGGAAGCGGGGAACGGCAAATTGAGCAGTTCTTC. Supplemented by reference TRBV30 and TRBJ2-1, the full variable domain reads SQTIHQWPATLVQPVGSPLSLECTVEGTSNPNLYWYRQAAGRGLQLLFYSVGIGQISSEVPQNLSASRPQDRQFILSSKKLLLSDSGFYLCAWSGSGERQIEQFFGPGTRLTVL.

The chain employs TRBV5-1 and TRBJ2-1, with 9 bases lining up with TRBD2. The length of the CDR3 is 17 residues. V was clipped by 5 bases and J by 2 bases; unmatched bases: 11. Germline V gene data show CDR1 as SGHRS and CDR2 as YFSETQ. The CDR3 sequence: CASRQGFGGRAYNEQFF. The CDR3 DNA follows: TGCGCCAGCAGACAAGGATTTGGCGGGAGGGCCTACAATGAGCAGTTCTTC.

The chain is built from TRBV5-1 and TRBJ1-5; 10 bases are shared with TRBD1. V gave up 9 bases and J gave up 3 bases; unmatched junction bases: 9. The CDR3 has 15 residues. Germline CDR1 SGHRS, CDR2 YFSETQ. The CDR3 loop reads CATSPGTGDNQPQHF. CDR3 coding DNA: TGCGCCACAAGCCCCGGGACAGGGGACAATCAGCCCCAGCATTTT.

In its sample, this clone was seen a few times. V is TRBV28 and J is TRBJ2-7; D gene ambiguous. Germline loops: CDR1 MDHEN, CDR2 SYDVKM. Trimming removed 6 bases from V and 3 bases from J, with 6 bases in between. The CDR3 covers 11 residues. For the CDR3, the DNA is TGTGCCAGCAGGGTACGCTACGAGCAGTACTTC. This translates into CASRVRYEQYF.

The V and J genes are TRBV6-5 and TRBJ1-2; possible D gene TRBD1, 5 bases. Germline V CDR1 and CDR2: MNHEY, SVGAGI. The CDR3 consists of 14 residues. The V and J ends lost 5 bases and 8 bases respectively, with 18 bases between them. The CDR3 coding sequence is TGTGCCAGCAGTAAGGGACGGCTTATGATGGGCTACACCTTC. The encoded protein is CASSKGRLMMGYTF.

The chain combines TRBV2 with TRBJ1-1; D remains ambiguous. Trimming shortened V by 7 bases and J by 7 bases, and 4 bases separated the two germline ends. The germline CDR1 and CDR2 sequences are SNHLY and FYNNEI. The CDR3 covers 9 residues. This chain's CDR3 is CASKVEAFF. As DNA, the CDR3 is TGTGCCAGCAAGGTTGAAGCTTTCTTT.

V is TRBV2 and J is TRBJ2-2, with D unclear. V lost 6 bases and J 6 bases, leaving 11 bases between the germline ends. The CDR3 has 13 amino acids. Per the germline V gene, CDR1 is SNHLY and CDR2 is FYNNEI. The CDR3 region is CASREWTSGELFF. Here the CDR3 DNA reads TGTGCCAGCAGGGAATGGACCTCCGGGGAGCTGTTTTTT. The entire variable domain, with the rest obtained from reference TRBV2 and TRBJ2-2, is as follows: EPEVTQTPSHQVTQMGQEVILRCVPISNHLYFYWYRQILGQKVEFLVSFYNNEISEKSEIFDDQFSVERPDGSNFTLKIRSTKLEDSAMYFCASREWTSGELFFGEGSRLTVL.

This chain uses TRBV15 with TRBJ2-7; TRBD2 agrees at 8 bases. The CDR3 is 14 residues long. Germline V gene sequence: CDR1 LNHNV, CDR2 YYDKDF (reference sequence). The junction had 7 bases not matched to a gene; V was cut back by 8 bases and J by 1 base. The CDR3 bases are TGTGCCACCTCCCGGGAGGGCCAGTCCTACGAGCAGTACTTC. Amino acids: CATSREGQSYEQYF.

The rearrangement links TRBV28 to TRBJ1-1; no clear D gene. Between the trimmed V and J ends, which lost 7 bases and 5 bases, there was a span of 17 bases. CDR1 is MDHEN, CDR2 SYDVKM, per germline. The length of the CDR3 is 14 residues. CDR3 loop: CASTPAAAETEAFF. CDR3 DNA: TGTGCCAGCACACCCGCGGCCGCTGAGACTGAAGCTTTCTTT.

The chain carries TRBV29-1 and TRBJ2-3, with D possibly being TRBD2 (6 bases). Per the germline V gene, CDR1 is SQVTM and CDR2 is ANQGSEA. The CDR3 runs to 13 residues. V was clipped by 3 bases and J by 0 bases, with 7 bases between them. The CDR3 region is CSVDAGSTDTQYF. As DNA, the CDR3 is TGCAGCGTTGACGCGGGAAGCACAGATACGCAGTATTTT.

The chain carries TRBV5-1 and TRBJ2-5; D not resolved. Germline CDR1 is SGHRS and CDR2 is YFSETQ. The CDR3 runs to 14 residues. Trimming shortened V by 0 bases and J by 5 bases, and 11 bases separated the two germline ends. CDR3 residues: CASSLAAVEETQYF. The CDR3 DNA sequence: TGCGCCAGCAGCTTGGCCGCAGTGGAGGAGACCCAGTACTTC.

The chain carries TRBV5-1 and TRBJ2-7; 8 bases map to TRBD1. Looked up from germline, CDR1 is SGHRS and CDR2 is YFSETQ. CDR3 length: 15 residues. Trimming removed 0 bases from V and 2 bases from J; junction bases left unmatched: 4. CDR3 sequence: CASSLAGGRAYEQYF. The CDR3 DNA follows: TGCGCCAGCAGCTTGGCAGGGGGCCGTGCCTACGAGCAGTACTTC.

The V call is TRBV4-2, the J call TRBJ2-1; 8 positions agree with TRBD2. The CDR3 has 16 residues. In germline, CDR1 is LGHNA, CDR2 YNFKEQ. The V gene end was trimmed by 0 bases and the J gene end by 5 bases; junction bases not matched to a gene: 6. DNA for the CDR3: TGTGCCAGCAGCCAAGAAAGGGGACTAGACCACAATGAGCAGTTCTTC. Translation gives CASSQERGLDHNEQFF.

The chain employs TRBV9 and TRBJ2-1, with 12 bases that match TRBD2. Germline CDR1 is SGDLS and CDR2 is YYNGEE. The CDR3 loop spans 16 amino acids. J lost 6 bases, V lost 3 bases, and 7 bases had no gene match. The CDR3 spells CASSAPGLAGGNEQFF. As DNA, the CDR3 is TGTGCCAGCAGCGCCCCGGGACTAGCGGGCGGCAATGAGCAGTTCTTC.

This clone appeared once. CDR3 DNA sequence: TGTGCCAGCACCAAACTAGCGGGGGGCTTACAAGAGACCCAGTACTTC. This encodes CASTKLAGGLQETQYF. The chain joins TRBV21-1 to TRBJ2-5; whether TRBD2, the table's D call, matches the DNA was not checked. TRBV21-1 has pseudogene status. CDR3 length: 16 residues.

The chain employs TRBV28 and TRBJ1-4; 9 bases are shared with TRBD1. The length of the CDR3 is 14 residues. Looked up from germline, CDR1 is MDHEN and CDR2 is SYDVKM. The junction had 5 bases not matched to a gene; V was cut back by 4 bases and J by 8 bases. The CDR3 protein is CASSSGQGKEKLFF. CDR3 bases: TGTGCCAGCAGTTCCGGACAGGGGAAGGAAAAACTGTTTTTT. Combining the CDR3 with reference TRBV28 and TRBJ1-4 gives the whole variable domain DVKVTQSSRYLVKRTGEKVFLECVQDMDHENMFWYRQDPGLGLRLIYFSYDVKMKEKGDIPEGYSVSREKKERFSLILESASTNQTSMYLCASSSGQGKEKLFFGSGTQLSVL.

The CDR3 protein is CASKMGQGVSEKLFF. CDR3 sequence (DNA): TGTGCCAGCAAAATGGGCCAGGGGGTTAGTGAAAAACTGTTTTTT. The rearrangement joins TRBV6-5 to TRBJ1-4; 7 bases fit TRBD1. This CDR3 is 15 amino acids long. Losses at the gene ends were 7 bases for V and 7 bases for J; bases not matched to a gene: 12. CDR1 is MNHEY, CDR2 SVGAGI, per germline.

The genes are TRBV11-2 and TRBJ1-2; TRBD1 agrees at 7 bases. The CDR3 has 14 residues. The ends lost 4 bases at V and 4 bases at J; junction bases unmatched: 6. Germline V CDR1 and CDR2: SGHAT, FQNNGV. The CDR3 coding sequence is TGTGCCAGCAGCTCGGGACAGACGATCTATGGCTACACCTTC. The encoded protein is CASSSGQTIYGYTF.

This chain connects TRBV29-1 to TRBJ2-3, with D possibly TRBD2 on 6 matching bases. The germline V gene encodes CDR1 SQVTM and CDR2 ANQGSEA. This CDR3 has 10 residues. The ends were cut back, 5 bases at V and 6 bases at J, with 6 bases in the middle. Here the CDR3 DNA reads TGCAGCGTTCGGGGGGATACGCAGTATTTT. Protein: CSVRGDTQYF.

The gene calls are TRBV7-9 and TRBJ2-7; 7 nucleotides align to TRBD2. Germline-derived CDR1 and CDR2 are SEHNR and FQNEAQ (reference sequence). V shed 6 bases and J 3 bases; nucleotides not matched to a gene: 8. The CDR3 covers 14 residues. The CDR3 loop is CASRETGTNYEQYF. The CDR3 nucleotides are TGTGCCAGCAGGGAAACCGGGACTAACTACGAGCAGTACTTC.

The DNA for the CDR3 is TGTGCCAGCAGCTCCTCGGGATCTGGGGCCAACGTCCTGACTTTC. The encoded protein is CASSSSGSGANVLTF. The chain carries TRBV7-3 and TRBJ2-6; a possible D gene is TRBD2 (5 bases). CDR3 length: 15 residues. V lost 4 bases to trimming and J lost 1 base, with 8 bases between them. Germline V gene sequence: CDR1 SGHTA, CDR2 FQGTGA.

The gene calls are TRBV9 and TRBJ2-7; 9 bases match TRBD2. V was clipped by 1 base and J by 3 bases; unmatched bases: 5. Germline V gene sequence: CDR1 SGDLS, CDR2 YYNGEE. The CDR3 spans 15 residues. As DNA, the CDR3 is TGTGCCAGCAGCGTATCCGTACTAGCGGGCTACGAGCAGTACTTC. It codes for CASSVSVLAGYEQYF.

The J gene is TRBJ2-5, the V gene TRBV12-5; maybe TRBD1 (7 bases). V lost 3 bases and J lost 5, with 19 bases in between. Germline lookup yields CDR1 LGHNT and CDR2 FRNRAP. The CDR3 covers 16 residues. The CDR3: CASGLAPAGGLETQYF. CDR3 in DNA: TGTGCTAGTGGTTTAGCACCAGCAGGGGGGCTGGAGACCCAGTACTTC.

The chain uses TRBV28 and TRBJ1-3, with D maybe TRBD1 (6 bases). The CDR3 loop spans 15 amino acids. Germline V gives CDR1 MDHEN, CDR2 SYDVKM. V lost 0 bases and J lost 4, with 10 bases in between. The CDR3 spells CASSLWGARGNTIYF. The DNA for the CDR3 is TGTGCCAGCAGTTTATGGGGGGCGAGAGGAAACACCATATATTTT.

The chain uses TRBV4-1 and TRBJ2-5; D remains unclear. V was clipped by 4 bases and J by 1 base, with 10 bases between them. The CDR3 has 14 amino acids. Germline CDR1 reads MGHRA; CDR2 reads YSYEKL. In nucleotides, the CDR3 is TGCGCCAGCAGCCGCCGGTGGGGCCAAGAGACCCAGTACTTC. Its protein product is CASSRRWGQETQYF.

This chain links TRBV5-1 with TRBJ1-1; weak D call: TRBD1 (6 bases). Germline V CDR1 and CDR2: SGHRS, YFSETQ. Trimming took off 5 bases at V and 4 bases at J, with 18 bases between the two ends. The length of the CDR3 is 15 residues. CDR3: CASRGVQGRVTEAFF. DNA of the CDR3: TGCGCCAGCAGAGGGGTACAGGGTCGTGTCACTGAAGCTTTCTTT.

This chain uses TRBV5-1 with TRBJ1-5; D is undetermined. Trimming removed 7 bases at V and 8 bases at J, with 10 bases between. The CDR3 length is 11 residues. Germline V CDR1 and CDR2: SGHRS, YFSETQ. In nucleotides, the CDR3 is TGCGCCAGCCCCTTGGGAGAGCCCCAGCATTTT. Its protein is CASPLGEPQHF.

This clone was counted only a few times. J is TRBJ1-1 and V is TRBV28; the D gene is possibly TRBD1 (6 bases). V lost 7 bases to trimming and J lost 4 bases, with 19 bases between them. Germline V gives CDR1 MDHEN, CDR2 SYDVKM. The CDR3 is 15 residues long. The CDR3 reads CASTPSRGDLTEAFF. CDR3 DNA: TGTGCCAGCACCCCATCCAGGGGAGACCTCACTGAAGCTTTCTTT.

CDR3 nucleotide sequence: TGTGCCAGCAGTTCGACAGACAATCAGCCCCAGCATTTT. As protein: CASSSTDNQPQHF. V gene TRBV6-5 combines with J gene TRBJ1-5, with D maybe TRBD1 (5 bases). From germline, CDR1 is MNHEY and CDR2 SVGAGI. V was pared by 4 bases and J by 3 bases, with 7 bases between. This CDR3 has 13 residues.

DNA for the CDR3: TGTGCCAGCAGTCGAGTGGGGACTCTAGGGTTCAATGAGCAGTTCTTC. Protein product: CASSRVGTLGFNEQFF. The chain combines TRBV7-3 with TRBJ2-1, with a tentative D call TRBD2 (6 bases). Deletions cut 6 bases from V and 6 bases from J, with 21 bases between. The CDR3 length is 16 residues. Germline values: CDR1 SGHTA, CDR2 FQGTGA.